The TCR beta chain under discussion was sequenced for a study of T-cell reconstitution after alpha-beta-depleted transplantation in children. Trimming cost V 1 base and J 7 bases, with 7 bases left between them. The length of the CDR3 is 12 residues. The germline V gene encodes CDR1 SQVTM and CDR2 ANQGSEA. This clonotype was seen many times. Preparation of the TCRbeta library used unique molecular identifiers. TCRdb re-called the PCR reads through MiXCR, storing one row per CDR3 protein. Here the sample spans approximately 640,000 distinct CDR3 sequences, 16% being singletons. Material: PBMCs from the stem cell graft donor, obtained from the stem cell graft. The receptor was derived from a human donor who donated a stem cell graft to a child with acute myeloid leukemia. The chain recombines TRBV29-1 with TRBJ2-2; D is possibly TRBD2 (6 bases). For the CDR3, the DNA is TGCAGCGTTGAAGGGGAGGACGGGGAGCTGTTTTTT. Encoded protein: CSVEGEDGELFF.